Listed below are T cell receptor beta chains from one sample, sequenced in a study of beta chain features in type 1 diabetes. Measured with immunoSEQ multiplex PCR; TCRdb has only the in-frame clones, and not every one. The table lists about 370,000 clones, over 8.5% of them singletons, with 0.55% to 0.75% in the top ten. Sequenced: central memory CD4+ T cells from blood. These receptors were collected from a man aged 25 to 40 with type 1 diabetes. The CDR3 runs from the conserved cysteine through the conserved F or W. A D gene is named only where the DNA matches it firmly. Size tells how often a clone was seen (once, few, many) or the class of an expanded clone, and some rows leave it out.

d_call j_call v_call clone_size cdr3_nt cdr3_aa
TRBD2 TRBJ2-2 TRBV7-2 - TGTGCCAGCAGCGACCCCAGGGAGGGAAACACCGGGGAGCTGTTTTTT CASSDPREGNTGELFF
TRBD1 TRBJ1-2 TRBV7-9 - TGTGCCAGCAGACCGGACAGGGCGTCTGGCTACACCTTC CASRPDRASGYTF
TRBD2 TRBJ2-3 TRBV7-9 - TGTGCCAGCAGCTTCTGGCTAGCGGGAGGGCCGGGGGATACGCAGTATTTT CASSFWLAGGPGDTQYF
- TRBJ2-3 TRBV19 - TGTGCCAGTAGTCAGCAGGTCAGCACAGATACGCAGTATTTT CASSQQVSTDTQYF
TRBD2 TRBJ2-3 TRBV28 few TGTGCCAGCATCCTTAGCGGGAGCGGGGCAGATACGCAGTATTTT CASILSGSGADTQYF
TRBD2 TRBJ2-7 TRBV6-6 - TGTGCCAGCAGGGAACTAGCGGACTCCTACGAGCAGTACTTC CASRELADSYEQYF
- TRBJ2-1 TRBV11-2 few TGTGCCAGCAGCTTAGGGGAGGCCTTCGCCAATGAGCAGTTCTTC CASSLGEAFANEQFF
TRBD1 TRBJ2-7 TRBV2 few TGTGCCAGCAGGGCCGGGACAGGGGGCTACGAGCAGTACTTC CASRAGTGGYEQYF
- TRBJ2-7 TRBV7-3 few TGTGCCAGCAGCCTATCCTTTGGGGAAGAGCAGTACTTC CASSLSFGEEQYF
TRBD1 TRBJ2-7 TRBV5-1 few TGCGCCAGCAGCACGGAACAGGGGGCAGGAGAGCAGTACTTC CASSTEQGAGEQYF
TRBD2 TRBJ2-1 TRBV28 few TGTGCCAGCAGTACATTCGGGCGGGAGGCTTACAATGAGCAGTTCTTC CASSTFGREAYNEQFF
- TRBJ2-1 TRBV5-1 many TGCGCCAGCAGCGGGCGTAGGACTAATTACAATGAGCAGTTCTTC CASSGRRTNYNEQFF
- TRBJ2-2 TRBV27 - TGTGCCAGCAGTAGGGGACTCTCGAACACCGGGGAGCTGTTTTTT CASSRGLSNTGELFF
- TRBJ2-5 TRBV27 few TGTGCCAGCAGCGGATTGACTCAGGGGGAGACCCAGTACTTC CASSGLTQGETQYF
- TRBJ2-1 TRBV18 - TGTGCCAGCTCATCTCAGGGAAACAATGAGCAGTTCTTC CASSSQGNNEQFF
- TRBJ1-3 TRBV5-1 few TGCGCCAGCAGCTTAAACGGACAGACTGGAAACACCATATATTTT CASSLNGQTGNTIYF
- TRBJ2-7 TRBV2 - TGTGCCAGGACCCGGGGCGGCTACGAGCAGTACTTC CARTRGGYEQYF
- TRBJ1-1 TRBV28 few TGTGCCAGCATTCAACCAGGGTCTGAAGCTTTCTTT CASIQPGSEAFF
- TRBJ1-5 TRBV5-1 - TGCGCCAGCAGCCCCGAAGGGACCAGCAATCAGCCCCAGCATTTT CASSPEGTSNQPQHF
- TRBJ2-7 TRBV4-3 - TGCGCCAGCAGCCAAGTAGGCCAGGGGTCGGCCTACGAGCAGTACTTC CASSQVGQGSAYEQYF